Below, 14 T cell receptor beta chains from the same sample are listed, as sequenced in a study of cytomegalovirus exposure and HLA in healthy donors. The PCR ran on 60 Vbeta and 13 Jbeta primers. Assay used: immunoSEQ multiplex PCR; TCRdb lists only in-frame clones, some missing. The sample consists of 200,000 to 250,000 clones, under 85% of them appearing once. Sequenced material: PBMCs. Receptors originate from a man aged 50 to 60 in good health and CMV-seronegative.

V usage is TRBV30 and J usage is TRBJ2-1; 12 bases are a match to TRBD2. CDR1 and CDR2 (germline): GTSNPN, SVGIG (reference sequence). Trimming took 0 bases from V and 7 from J; bases not matched to a gene: 7. The CDR3 loop spans 16 amino acids. CDR3 in amino acids: CAWSVTGTSGPNEQFF. Written as DNA, the CDR3 is TGTGCCTGGAGTGTAACCGGGACTAGCGGGCCTAATGAGCAGTTCTTC.

The chain couples TRBV28 to TRBJ2-7; perhaps TRBD1 as D (6 bases). The CDR3 has 15 amino acids. V was cut by 10 bases and J by 0 bases, with 19 bases left in between. Germline V gene sequence: CDR1 MDHEN, CDR2 SYDVKM. CDR3 nucleotides: TGTGCCACCTCAACAGGGCAGGCGAGCTCCTACGAGCAGTACTTC. It specifies CATSTGQASSYEQYF.

The chain has TRBV15 and TRBJ1-2; D is ambiguous. Trimming took 1 base from V and 7 from J, leaving 10 bases between them. Germline assignment: CDR1 LNHNV and CDR2 YYDKDF (reference sequence). This CDR3 is built from 13 residues. The CDR3 sequence is CATSRVQVGGYTF. The CDR3 DNA reads TGTGCCACCAGCAGAGTTCAGGTTGGTGGCTACACCTTC.

This sequence joins TRBV2 and TRBJ2-7; 9 nucleotides align to TRBD1. V lost 5 bases and J lost 2; bases outside the gene matches: 4. The CDR3 length is 14 residues. Germline V gene data show CDR1 as SNHLY and CDR2 as FYNNEI. This chain's CDR3 is CASSLGTGTYEQYF. The CDR3 DNA sequence: TGTGCCAGCAGTCTCGGGACAGGGACCTACGAGCAGTACTTC.

The chain couples TRBV7-2 to TRBJ2-1; TRBD2 is a possible D gene (5 bases). The CDR3 loop spans 16 amino acids. Germline loops: CDR1 SGHTA, CDR2 FQGNSA. Trimming stripped 1 base from V and 1 base from J, with 11 bases between. CDR3: CASSLGSTKSYNEQFF. DNA for the CDR3: TGTGCCAGCAGCTTAGGGTCGACTAAATCCTACAATGAGCAGTTCTTC.

The chain couples TRBV2 to TRBJ2-2; 7 bases align to TRBD2. The ends lost 6 bases at V and 2 bases at J; junction bases unmatched: 12. Germline V lookup: CDR1 SNHLY, CDR2 FYNNEI. This CDR3 is 17 amino acids long. The CDR3 here is CASRAPLAEYNTGELFF. CDR3 coding DNA: TGTGCCAGCAGAGCCCCTCTAGCGGAATATAACACCGGGGAGCTGTTTTTT.

This clone was picked up one time. The V gene is TRBV4-1, the J gene TRBJ2-7; the match to TRBD2 covers 10 bases. Germline CDR1 reads MGHRA; CDR2 reads YSYEKL. Trimming at V came to 4 bases and at J to 5 bases, leaving 5 bases not matched to a gene. The CDR3 is 14 amino acids. The CDR3 protein is CASSLRLAGHEQYF. The CDR3 DNA sequence: TGCGCCAGCAGCCTGAGACTAGCGGGCCACGAGCAGTACTTC.

The chain combines TRBV5-3 with TRBJ2-2; 10 bases align to TRBD2. TRBV5-3 has ORF status, its function being uncertain. V dropped 5 bases and J dropped 4; count of bases not matched to a gene: 14. The CDR3 is made up of 18 amino acids. The chain's CDR3 is CARRSDKREGRGTGELFF. The CDR3 nucleotides are TGTGCCAGAAGAAGCGATAAGCGGGAGGGCCGAGGCACCGGGGAGCTGTTTTTT.

For the CDR3, the DNA is TGTGCCAGCAGCAGCGGACAGGGAATATACGAGCAGTACTTC. Translated: CASSSGQGIYEQYF. The gene calls are TRBV4-2 and TRBJ2-7; 8 bases agree with TRBD1. The J segment lost 4 bases and the V segment lost 5 bases, leaving 7 bases of the junction unmatched. The germline V gene has CDR1 LGHNA and CDR2 YNFKEQ. The CDR3 sequence is 14 residues long.

The chain recombines TRBV7-9 with TRBJ2-3, with TRBD2 as a possible D gene (6 bases). The CDR3 totals 14 residues. Germline-derived CDR1 and CDR2 are SEHNR and FQNEAQ (reference sequence). V was trimmed by 5 bases and J by 8 bases, leaving 17 bases between them. The CDR3 nucleotides read TGTGCCAGCAGCCCCCCCGTCGAGGGAGGTACGCAGTATTTT. This sequence encodes CASSPPVEGGTQYF.

This chain uses TRBV27 with TRBJ1-3; weak D call: TRBD1 (6 bases). Germline V CDR1 and CDR2: MNHEY, SMNVEV (reference sequence). The CDR3 is 17 residues long. V lost 5 bases, J lost 0 bases, and 17 bases lay in between. Here the CDR3 DNA reads TGTGCCAGCAGTCCCCAACCGACAGGAACCTCTGGAAACACCATATATTTT. Its protein is CASSPQPTGTSGNTIYF.

The chain uses TRBV7-9 and TRBJ1-2; the D gene is possibly TRBD1 (6 bases). The V gene lost 0 bases and the J gene lost 4 bases, with 9 bases spanning the gap. CDR3 size: 14 residues. CDR1 is SEHNR, CDR2 FQNEAQ, per germline (reference sequence). In DNA form, the CDR3 reads TGTGCCAGCAGCTTAGCTCTGGACAGCTATGGCTACACCTTC. Translated, it gives CASSLALDSYGYTF.

The rearrangement joins TRBV6-4 to TRBJ1-2; TRBD1 matches 8 bases. The CDR3 consists of 15 residues. Looked up from germline, CDR1 is MRHNA and CDR2 is SNTAGT. The V gene end was trimmed by 7 bases and the J gene end by 3 bases; junction bases not matched to a gene: 10. The CDR3 sequence: CASNPDRGIHYGYTF. In DNA form, the CDR3 reads TGTGCCAGCAACCCTGACAGGGGAATACACTATGGCTACACCTTC.

The chain couples TRBV7-9 to TRBJ2-3, with 9 nucleotides matching TRBD2. The CDR3 has 17 residues. The germline V gene encodes CDR1 SEHNR and CDR2 FQNEAQ (reference sequence). With 0 bases clipped from V and 0 bases from J, the junction kept 4 bases outside the gene matches. For the CDR3, the DNA is TGTGCCAGCAGCTTAGCGAAGCTAGCGGGAAGCACAGATACGCAGTATTTT. The encoded protein is CASSLAKLAGSTDTQYF.